This T cell receptor beta chain stems from a study of T cell responses to AZD1222 COVID-19 vaccine. Study results and caveats: Spike-specific TCR breadth and depth rose after two AZD1222 doses. None of the repertoires were sampled until the peak T cell response had passed. Donors skewed white British and female; clonal diversity was possibly underestimated.

The protocol was immunoSEQ multiplex PCR, while the TCRdb copy is restricted to in-frame clones and leaves out a portion. The sample lists about 140,000 clones; roughly nine tenths were seen once. On this clone: Its antigen is currently unknown.

Germline CDR1 and CDR2: LGHDT and YNNKEL (reference sequence). This CDR3 contains 14 residues. V was pared by 0 bases and J by 1 base, with 6 bases between. Some second doses came at about 4 weeks and others at about 12 weeks; these were pooled. The sequence was collected from an adult who received the AZD1222 COVID-19 vaccine. The genes are TRBV3-1 (or the pseudogene TRBV3-2) and TRBJ2-5; either TRBD1 or TRBD2 may fit D (5 bases each). Sample: peripheral blood, taken 28 days after the second AZD1222 dose. CDR3 amino acids: CASSQDGTQETQYF. CDR3 sequence (DNA): TGTGCCAGCAGCCAAGATGGGACCCAAGAGACCCAGTACTTC.